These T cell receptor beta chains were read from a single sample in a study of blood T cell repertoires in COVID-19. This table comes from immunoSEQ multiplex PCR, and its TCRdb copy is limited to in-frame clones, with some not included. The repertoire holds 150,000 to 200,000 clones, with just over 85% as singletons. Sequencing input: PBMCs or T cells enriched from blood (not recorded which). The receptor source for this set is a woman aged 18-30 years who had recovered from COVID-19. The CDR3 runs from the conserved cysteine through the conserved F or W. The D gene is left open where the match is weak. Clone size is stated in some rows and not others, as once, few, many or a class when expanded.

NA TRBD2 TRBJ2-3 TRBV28 CASTLLAGYPTDTQYF TGTGCCAGCACCCTTTTAGCGGGCTATCCCACAGATACGCAGTATTTT
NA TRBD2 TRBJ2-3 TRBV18 CASSPTSGAADTQYF TGTGCCAGCTCCCCGACTAGCGGGGCTGCAGATACGCAGTATTTT
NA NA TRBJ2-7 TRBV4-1 CASSHPGGSYEQYF TGCGCCAGCAGCCACCCCGGCGGGTCCTACGAGCAGTACTTC
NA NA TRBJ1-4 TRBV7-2 CASSLGARTNEKLFF TGTGCCAGCAGCTTAGGAGCGAGAACTAATGAAAAACTGTTTTTT
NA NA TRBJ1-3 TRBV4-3 CASSQDWGTFNTIYF TGCGCCAGCAGCCAAGATTGGGGGACTTTTAACACCATATATTTT
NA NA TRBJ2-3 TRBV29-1 CSVGETDTQYF TGCAGCGTTGGGGAGACAGATACGCAGTATTTT
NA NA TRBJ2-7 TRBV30 CAWSSGRDYEQYF TGTGCCTGGAGTTCAGGCAGGGACTACGAGCAGTACTTC
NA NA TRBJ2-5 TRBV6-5 CASSYGRQETQYF TGTGCCAGCAGTTACGGCAGGCAAGAGACCCAGTACTTC
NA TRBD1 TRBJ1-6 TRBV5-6 CASNDRGHNSPLHF TGTGCCAGCAATGACAGGGGGCATAATTCACCCCTCCACTTT
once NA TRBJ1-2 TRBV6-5 CASSQTNYGYTF TGTGCCAGCAGCCAAACTAATTATGGCTACACCTTC
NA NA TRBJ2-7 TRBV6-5 CASSYSGGRAYEQYF TGTGCCAGCAGTTACTCGGGGGGTCGTGCCTACGAGCAGTACTTC
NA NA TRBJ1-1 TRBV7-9 CASSYRDNTEAFF TGTGCCAGCAGCTACAGGGACAACACTGAAGCTTTCTTT
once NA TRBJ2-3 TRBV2 CASTGSADTQYF TGTGCCAGCACCGGGAGTGCAGATACGCAGTATTTT
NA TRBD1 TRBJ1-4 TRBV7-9 CASSPWTGGGNEKLFF TGTGCCAGCAGCCCTTGGACAGGGGGAGGGAATGAAAAACTGTTTTTT
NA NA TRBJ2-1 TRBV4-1 CASSQEPQGGKLQFF TGCGCCAGCAGCCAAGAGCCCCAAGGGGGAAAGTTGCAGTTCTTC
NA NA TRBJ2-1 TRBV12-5 CASGLSTSEREQFF TGTGCTAGTGGTTTGTCCACTAGTGAGCGTGAGCAGTTCTTC
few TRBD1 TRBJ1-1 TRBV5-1 CASSYEKGAQANTEAFF TGCGCCAGCAGCTATGAAAAGGGGGCGCAGGCGAACACTGAAGCTTTCTTT
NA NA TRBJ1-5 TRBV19 CASSIAGGLAGGQPQHF TGTGCCAGTAGTATCGCGGGCGGTTTGGCGGGGGGTCAGCCCCAGCATTTT
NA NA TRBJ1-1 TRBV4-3 CASSRGLSTEAFF TGCGCCAGCAGCCGGGGACTTAGCACTGAAGCTTTCTTT
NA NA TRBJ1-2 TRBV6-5 CASINRGNYGYTF TGTGCCAGCATCAACCGGGGGAACTATGGCTACACCTTC
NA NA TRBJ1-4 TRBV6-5 CASRDTVLGQPVLFF TGTGCCAGCAGGGACACGGTGTTAGGTCAACCTGTACTGTTTTTT
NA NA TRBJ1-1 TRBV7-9 CASSSPPPGLNTEAFF TGTGCCAGCAGCTCCCCCCCACCCGGGTTGAACACTGAAGCTTTCTTT
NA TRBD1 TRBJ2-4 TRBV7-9 CASSLAQTGGENIQYF TGTGCCAGCAGCTTAGCCCAGACAGGGGGGGAAAACATTCAGTACTTC
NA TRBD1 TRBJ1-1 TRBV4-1 CASSPPDRGWLNTEAFF TGCGCCAGCAGCCCGCCTGACAGGGGTTGGTTGAACACTGAAGCTTTCTTT
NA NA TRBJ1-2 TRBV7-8 CASSLVIVPTRRSGIYF TGTGCCAGCAGCTTAGTTATCGTTCCCACTAGGCGTAGCGGTATCTACTTC
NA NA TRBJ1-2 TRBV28 CASSLLAEPQGYTF TGTGCCAGCAGTTTGTTGGCCGAACCCCAAGGCTACACCTTC